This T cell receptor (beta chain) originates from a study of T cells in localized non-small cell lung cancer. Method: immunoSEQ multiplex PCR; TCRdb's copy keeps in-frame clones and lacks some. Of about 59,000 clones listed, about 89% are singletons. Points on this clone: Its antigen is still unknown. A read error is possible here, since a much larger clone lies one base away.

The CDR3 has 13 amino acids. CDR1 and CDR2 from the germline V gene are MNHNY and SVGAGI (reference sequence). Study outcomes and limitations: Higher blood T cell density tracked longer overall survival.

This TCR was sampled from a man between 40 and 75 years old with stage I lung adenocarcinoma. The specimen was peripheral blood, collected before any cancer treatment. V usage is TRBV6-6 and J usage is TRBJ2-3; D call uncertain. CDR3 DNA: TGTGCCAGCAGCCCCCTCTTCACAGATACGCAGTATTTC. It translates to CASSPLFTDTQYF.